This note documents a single T cell receptor beta chain sequence. What it binds is not known. These data originate in a study of response to subunit inactivated influenza vaccine. Broader study findings: Authors suggested few new T cells are recruited by each seasonal influenza vaccination.

V dropped 9 bases and J dropped 4; count of bases not matched to a gene: 10. This CDR3 has 15 amino acids. Germline CDR1 ENHRY, CDR2 SYGVKD. TCRdb called the RT-PCR reads again in MiXCR, with one record for every CDR3 protein. Of a few hundred thousand distinct CDR3 sequences listed, 14% are singletons. The J gene is TRBJ2-1, the V gene TRBV10-3; 9 nucleotides line up with TRBD1. The TCR originated in a man in his fifties or sixties who received an inactivated influenza vaccine. The input for sequencing was PBMCs from blood, taken 11 to 12 days after vaccination. The CDR3 loop is CAIAGTGFGYNEQFF. The CDR3 DNA reads TGTGCCATTGCCGGGACAGGGTTTGGTTACAATGAGCAGTTCTTC.